These 15 T cell receptor beta chains were all obtained from the same sample, sequenced in a study of blood T cells in healthy people across ages. Alongside a J-beta primer mix, a sample-barcoded 5' primer served in a second PCR lasting roughly 6 to 11 cycles. One entry per CDR3 protein, called by TCRdb with MiXCR from the 5' RACE reads. The data hold some 1.7 million distinct CDR3 sequences, with about 30% observed a single time. The sample comprised blood. The origin of the receptors is a young woman in good health.

This rearrangement joins TRBV20-1 to TRBJ1-2; the D gene is possibly TRBD1 (5 bases). Germline CDR1 reads DFQATT; CDR2 reads SNEGSKA (reference sequence). Deletions cut 3 bases from V and 8 bases from J, with 22 bases between. The CDR3 runs to 15 residues. The CDR3 reads CSASREGPSPLGYTF. Here the CDR3 DNA reads TGCAGTGCTAGTAGGGAGGGGCCCTCCCCTCTAGGCTACACCTTC.

The chain joins TRBV6-2 or TRBV6-3 to TRBJ1-5; 9 bases map to TRBD1. The germline gives CDR1 MNHEY, CDR2 SVGEGT. This CDR3 spans 15 amino acids. V lost 6 bases, J lost 5 bases, and 8 bases stayed unmatched. The CDR3: CASRIRDREYQPQHF. As DNA, the CDR3 is TGTGCCAGCAGAATCCGGGACAGGGAATATCAGCCCCAGCATTTT.

This clonotype was found a few times. The chain has TRBV29-1 and TRBJ2-2; a possible D gene is TRBD2 (6 bases). Germline-derived CDR1 and CDR2 are SQVTM and ANQGSEA. The CDR3 sequence is 13 residues long. Between the trimmed V and J ends, which lost 6 bases and 7 bases, there was a span of 15 bases. The CDR3 region has the DNA TGCAGCGTCTCCCCCTTGGGGGGCGGGGAGCTGTTTTTT. It yields the protein CSVSPLGGGELFF.

This clonotype was detected only a few times. This chain uses TRBV27 with TRBJ1-2, with 10 bases lining up with TRBD1. This CDR3 is 15 amino acids long. Trimming took 7 bases from V and 6 from J; bases not matched to a gene: 11. Germline loops: CDR1 MNHEY, CDR2 SMNVEV (reference sequence). The CDR3, as DNA: TGTGCCAGCAAACACCGGGACAGGGGTTTTGATGGCTACACCTTC. Translated: CASKHRDRGFDGYTF.

The rearrangement joins TRBV6-1 to TRBJ1-5; 7 bases are a match to TRBD1. Germline trimming cut 2 bases from V and 3 bases from J; bases unmatched to any gene: 4. This CDR3 has 15 residues. Germline CDR1 reads MNHNS; CDR2 reads SASEGT. The CDR3: CASSELDRFNQPQHF. The CDR3 DNA sequence: TGTGCCAGCAGTGAATTGGACAGGTTCAATCAGCCCCAGCATTTT.

The chain is built from TRBV3-1 and TRBJ2-5; perhaps TRBD1 as D (6 bases). The DNA end lines up better with TRBJ2-7; the J call may be wrong. The germline gives CDR1 LGHDT, CDR2 YNNKEL (reference sequence). CDR3 length: 15 residues. DNA for the CDR3: TGTGCCAGCAGCCAAGATTATACAGGGAACTACGAGCAGTACTTC. It codes for CASSQDYTGNYEQYF.

This clonotype was detected a few times. The rearrangement links TRBV4-2 to TRBJ2-1, with D uncertain. V was shortened by 0 bases and J by 7 bases, with 13 bases between the two germline ends. CDR3 length: 15 residues. Germline V gene sequence: CDR1 LGHNA, CDR2 YNFKEQ. The CDR3 bases are TGTGCCAGCAGCCAAGATCTGGCAGGAACGAATGAGCAGTTCTTC. Encoded protein: CASSQDLAGTNEQFF.

The CDR3: CASSFPFHTNHYYEQYF. The CDR3 DNA is TGTGCCAGCAGCTTCCCTTTCCACACAAACCATTACTACGAGCAGTACTTC. The rearrangement links TRBV21-1 to TRBJ2-4; the table's D call, TRBD1, was not checked against the DNA. TRBJ2-7 matches the DNA end more closely, so the J call is doubtful. TRBV21-1 is a documented pseudogene. This CDR3 is 17 amino acids long.

V and J are TRBV6-1 and TRBJ2-7, with 10 positions matching TRBD2. V was pared by 1 base and J by 2 bases, with 2 bases of the junction left unmatched. The CDR3 covers 15 residues. Germline-derived CDR1 and CDR2 are MNHNS and SASEGT. The DNA of the CDR3 is TGTGCCAGCAGTGAAGTCGGACTAGCGGCCTACGAGCAGTACTTC. Translated: CASSEVGLAAYEQYF.

This clonotype was observed at least ten times. The chain links TRBV29-1 to TRBJ2-6; tentatively, D is TRBD2 (5 bases). This CDR3 region has 14 residues. Deletions cut 3 bases from V and 4 bases from J, with 10 bases between. Germline assignment: CDR1 SQVTM and CDR2 ANQGSEA. DNA for the CDR3: TGCAGCGTTGAGTTTAGCGCGGGGGCCAACGTCCTGACTTTC. Protein sequence: CSVEFSAGANVLTF.

This clonotype was recorded many times. The chain carries TRBV6-4 and TRBJ1-2; D not resolved. CDR1 is MRHNA, CDR2 SNTAGT, per germline. The CDR3 loop spans 13 amino acids. V lost 5 bases, J lost 2 bases, and 9 bases lay in between. This CDR3 reads CASSPDPNYGYTF. As DNA, the CDR3 is TGTGCCAGCAGTCCGGATCCCAACTATGGCTACACCTTC.

There are many counts of this clonotype. The chain is built from TRBV7-2 and TRBJ2-7; tentatively, D is TRBD2 (6 bases). The CDR3 loop spans 15 amino acids. With 3 bases removed from V and 2 bases from J, the gap between germline ends came to 14 bases. CDR1 is SGHTA and CDR2 is FQGNSA in the germline V gene. CDR3 nucleotides: TGTGCCAGCAGCTTGGGAGCGGGCTGGACCTACGAGCAGTACTTC. Its translation is CASSLGAGWTYEQYF.

This clonotype was seen more than once but under ten times. Here the CDR3 DNA reads TGTGCCAGCAGTGCATCGACAGGGTCTGTCACAGATACGCAGTATTTT. Amino acid sequence: CASSASTGSVTDTQYF. V gene TRBV28 combines with J gene TRBJ2-3; 7 bases match TRBD1. The CDR3 loop spans 16 amino acids. Germline-derived CDR1 and CDR2 are MDHEN and SYDVKM. The V gene end was trimmed by 5 bases and the J gene end by 2 bases; junction bases not matched to a gene: 10.

This clonotype has a count of ten or more. This rearrangement joins TRBV29-1 to TRBJ1-1; D unresolved. There are 13 residues in the CDR3. The V end lost 6 bases, the J end lost 0 bases, and 11 bases lay between the germline ends. The V gene's germline CDR1 is SQVTM and CDR2 ANQGSEA. Here the CDR3 reads CSVLRPLNTEAFF. The CDR3, as DNA: TGCAGCGTACTCCGGCCGTTGAACACTGAAGCTTTCTTT.

The chain recombines TRBV30 with TRBJ2-3, with D hard to call. The CDR3 has 16 residues. V was clipped by 2 bases and J by 2 bases, with 17 bases between them. Germline V gene sequence: CDR1 GTSNPN, CDR2 SVGIG (reference sequence). Here the CDR3 DNA reads TGTGCCTGGAGTCCGGCGGTCCGGGTCCTCACAGATACGCAGTATTTT. Translation: CAWSPAVRVLTDTQYF.